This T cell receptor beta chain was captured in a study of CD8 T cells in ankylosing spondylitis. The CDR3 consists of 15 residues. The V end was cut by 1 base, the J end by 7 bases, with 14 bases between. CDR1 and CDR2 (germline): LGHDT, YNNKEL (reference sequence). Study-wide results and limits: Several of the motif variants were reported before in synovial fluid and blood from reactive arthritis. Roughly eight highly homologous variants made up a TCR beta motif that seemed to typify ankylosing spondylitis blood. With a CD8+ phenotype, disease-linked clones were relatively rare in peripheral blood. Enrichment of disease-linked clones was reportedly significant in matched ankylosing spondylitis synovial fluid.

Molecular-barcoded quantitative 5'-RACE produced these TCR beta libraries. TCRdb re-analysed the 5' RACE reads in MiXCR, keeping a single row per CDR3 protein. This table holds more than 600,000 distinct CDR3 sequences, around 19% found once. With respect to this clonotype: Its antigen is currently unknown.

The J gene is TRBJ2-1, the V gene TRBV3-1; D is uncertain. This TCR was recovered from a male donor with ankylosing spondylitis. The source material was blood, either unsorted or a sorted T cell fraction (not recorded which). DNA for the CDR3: TGTGCCAGCAGCCAAGTGGTTAACGAGGCAAATGAGCAGTTCTTC. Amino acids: CASSQVVNEANEQFF.